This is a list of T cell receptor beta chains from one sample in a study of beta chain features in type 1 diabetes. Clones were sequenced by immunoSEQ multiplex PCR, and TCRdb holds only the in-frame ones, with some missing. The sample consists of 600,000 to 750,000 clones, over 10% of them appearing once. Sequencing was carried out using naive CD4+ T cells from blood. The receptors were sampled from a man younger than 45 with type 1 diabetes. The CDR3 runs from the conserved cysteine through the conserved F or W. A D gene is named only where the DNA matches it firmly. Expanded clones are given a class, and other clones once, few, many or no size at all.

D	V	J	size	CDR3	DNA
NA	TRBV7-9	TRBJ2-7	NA	CASSLNAEEQYF	TGTGCCAGCAGCTTAAACGCAGAAGAGCAGTACTTC
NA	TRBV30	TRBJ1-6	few	CAWRRGHNSPLHF	TGTGCCTGGAGACGGGGTCATAATTCACCCCTCCACTTT
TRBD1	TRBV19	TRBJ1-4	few	CASSMNRGHEKLFF	TGTGCCAGTAGTATGAACAGGGGGCATGAAAAACTGTTTTTT
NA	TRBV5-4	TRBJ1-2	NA	CASSLDTYGYTF	TGTGCCAGCAGCTTGGATACCTATGGCTACACCTTC
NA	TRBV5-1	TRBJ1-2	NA	CASSPEGGPLYGYTF	TGCGCCAGCAGCCCTGAAGGGGGGCCTCTCTATGGCTACACCTTC
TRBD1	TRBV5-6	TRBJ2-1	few	CASKPGGYNEQFF	TGTGCCAGCAAGCCAGGGGGCTACAATGAGCAGTTCTTC
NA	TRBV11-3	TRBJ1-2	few	CASSHTGNYGYTF	TGTGCCAGCAGTCACACAGGAAACTATGGCTACACCTTC
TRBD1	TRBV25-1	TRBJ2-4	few	CASSEGTGGASAKNIQYF	TGTGCCAGCAGTGAGGGGACAGGGGGCGCTTCGGCCAAAAACATTCAGTACTTC
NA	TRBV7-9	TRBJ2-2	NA	CASSLPAGELFF	TGTGCCAGCAGCTTACCGGCCGGGGAGCTGTTTTTT
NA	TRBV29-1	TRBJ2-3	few	CSVLGRADTQYF	TGCAGCGTCCTCGGACGGGCAGATACGCAGTATTTT
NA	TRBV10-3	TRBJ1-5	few	CAISPDSNQPQHF	TGTGCCATCAGCCCAGATAGCAATCAGCCCCAGCATTTT
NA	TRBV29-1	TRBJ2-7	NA	CSASTPGTYEQYF	TGCAGCGCCTCGACCCCCGGGACCTACGAGCAGTACTTC
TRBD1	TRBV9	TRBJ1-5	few	CASSATGDQPQHF	TGTGCCAGCAGCGCTACAGGGGACCAGCCCCAGCATTTT
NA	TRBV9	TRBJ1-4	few	CARRPLVLTGGNEKLFF	TGTGCCAGGAGGCCCCTCGTCCTCACAGGAGGGAATGAAAAACTGTTTTTT
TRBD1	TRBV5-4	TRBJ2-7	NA	CASSYSGTGYEQYF	TGTGCCAGCAGCTATTCCGGGACAGGGTACGAGCAGTACTTC
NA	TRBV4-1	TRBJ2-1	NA	CASSQEVVGATYNEQFF	TGCGCCAGCAGCCAAGAAGTGGTGGGTGCGACCTACAATGAGCAGTTCTTC
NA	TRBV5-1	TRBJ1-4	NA	CASSLLAREKLFF	TGCGCCAGCAGCTTGCTGGCTAGGGAAAAACTGTTTTTT
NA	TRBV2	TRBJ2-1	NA	CASSDVGGAYNEQFF	TGTGCCAGCAGTGATGTCGGGGGAGCATACAATGAGCAGTTCTTC
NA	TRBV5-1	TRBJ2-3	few	CASSLELLTADTQYF	TGCGCCAGCAGCTTGGAACTTCTCACAGCAGATACGCAGTATTTT
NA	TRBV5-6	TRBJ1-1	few	CASSLSTEAFF	TGTGCCAGCAGCTTGAGCACCGAAGCTTTCTTT
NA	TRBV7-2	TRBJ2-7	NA	CASSLAGHKYF	TGTGCCAGCAGCTTAGCGGGGCATAAGTACTTC
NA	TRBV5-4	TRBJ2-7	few	CASSQETSSSYEQYF	TGCGCCAGCAGCCAAGAAACCTCGAGCTCCTACGAGCAGTACTTC
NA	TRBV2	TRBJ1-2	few	CASGIRVGKDGYTF	TGTGCCAGCGGTATCAGGGTGGGTAAGGATGGCTACACCTTC
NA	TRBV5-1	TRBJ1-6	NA	CASSLDGSRPLHF	TGCGCCAGCAGCTTGGACGGCTCCCGGCCCCTCCACTTT
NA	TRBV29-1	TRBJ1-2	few	CSVDQGQGGYTF	TGCAGCGTTGACCAGGGACAAGGTGGCTACACCTTC
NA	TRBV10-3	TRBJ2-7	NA	CAIRGARETYEQYF	TGTGCCATCCGGGGAGCCAGGGAGACCTACGAGCAGTACTTC
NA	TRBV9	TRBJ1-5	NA	CASSESVGGNQPQHF	TGTGCCAGCAGCGAGTCAGTAGGAGGCAATCAGCCCCAGCATTTT
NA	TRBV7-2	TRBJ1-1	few	CASSLEGGAFF	TGTGCCAGCAGCTTAGAGGGCGGAGCTTTCTTT
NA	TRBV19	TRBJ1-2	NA	CASSRFYGYTF	TGTGCCAGTAGTCGGTTCTATGGCTACACCTTC
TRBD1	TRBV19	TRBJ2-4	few	CATKSRTGSIAKNIQYF	TGCGCCACGAAGTCCAGGACAGGGTCTATAGCCAAAAACATTCAGTACTTC
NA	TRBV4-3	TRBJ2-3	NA	CASSQESGRTDTQYF	TGCGCCAGCAGCCAAGAGAGCGGGCGCACAGATACGCAGTATTTT
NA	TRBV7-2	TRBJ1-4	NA	CASSLNPTGENEKLFF	TGTGCCAGCAGCTTAAATCCGACGGGAGAAAATGAAAAACTGTTTTTT
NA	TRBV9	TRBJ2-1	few	CASSSTRPGGDNEQFF	TGTGCCAGCAGCTCTACGCGCCCCGGGGGTGACAATGAGCAGTTCTTC
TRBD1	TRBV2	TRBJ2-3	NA	CASRDRGSTDTQYF	TGTGCCAGCAGGGACAGGGGGTCCACAGATACGCAGTATTTT
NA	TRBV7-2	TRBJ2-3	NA	CASSPRDREVTDTQYF	TGTGCCAGCAGCCCTCGAGACAGGGAGGTTACAGATACGCAGTATTTT
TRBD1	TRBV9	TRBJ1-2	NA	CASSVAGQGGSYGYTF	TGTGCCAGCAGCGTAGCTGGACAGGGAGGCAGCTATGGCTACACCTTC
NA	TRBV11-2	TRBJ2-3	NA	CASSSVTRGMDTQYF	TGTGCCAGCAGCTCCGTGACCAGGGGCATGGATACGCAGTATTTT
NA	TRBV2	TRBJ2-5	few	CASNRVGRETQYF	TGTGCCAGCAACCGGGTGGGCAGGGAGACCCAGTACTTC
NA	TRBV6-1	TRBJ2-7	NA	CASSEGYSSSYEQYF	TGTGCCAGCAGTGAAGGTTACAGCAGCTCCTACGAGCAGTACTTC
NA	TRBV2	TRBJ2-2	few	CASTGGPRGELFF	TGTGCCAGTACCGGGGGGCCGCGCGGGGAGCTGTTTTTT